This TCR beta chain emerged from a study of CD8 T cells in Susac syndrome. The CDR3 contains 15 residues. V lost 1 base, J lost 0 bases, and 5 bases stayed unmatched. Per germline, CDR1 SQVTM and CDR2 ANQGSEA. An amount of RNA that ranged from roughly 0.45 to 1 ug was reverse transcribed with random hexamers. TCRdb passed the immunoSEQ multiplex PCR reads through MiXCR, listing each CDR3 protein once. The sample includes under 200,000 distinct CDR3 sequences, 85% to 95% of them seen just once. The V and J genes are TRBV29-1 and TRBJ1-1; 7 bases match TRBD1. The sequencing input was CD4+ T cells from PBMCs. This clonotype was obtained from a human donor with Susac syndrome. The CDR3 DNA is TGCAGCGTTGAAGGAGGCAGGGGGGTGAACACTGAAGCTTTCTTT. This translates into CSVEGGRGVNTEAFF.